The next 27 T cell receptor beta chains were all read from a single sample in a study of identifying expanded T cells in peripheral blood. Measured with immunoSEQ multiplex PCR; TCRdb has only the in-frame clones, and not every one. The sample carries under 150,000 clones, roughly 90% recorded once. Specimen: blood. The receptors come from a person aged 18 to 70 in good health.

The chain is built from TRBV2 and TRBJ2-7, with D possibly matching TRBD1 (5 bases). Between the trimmed V and J ends, which lost 3 bases and 3 bases, there was a span of 6 bases. This CDR3 has 12 residues. Looked up from germline, CDR1 is SNHLY and CDR2 is FYNNEI. The CDR3 region is CASSDQGYEQYF. For the CDR3, the DNA is TGTGCCAGCAGTGATCAGGGCTACGAGCAGTACTTC.

This clone has a handful of counts. J is TRBJ2-7 and V is TRBV27; tentatively, D is TRBD1 or TRBD2 (5 bases each). The CDR3 is made up of 14 amino acids. Germline values: CDR1 MNHEY, CDR2 SMNVEV (reference sequence). The germline V and J ends were trimmed by 5 bases and 2 bases, with 13 bases remaining between them. Here the CDR3 reads CASSRDALPYEQYF. The CDR3 nucleotides are TGTGCCAGCAGTCGGGACGCTCTCCCCTACGAGCAGTACTTC.

On this clone itself: The junction differs from germline at one of its ends, possibly a read error. The V gene is TRBV7-9, the J gene TRBJ1-2; D call uncertain. The CDR3 length is 13 residues. CDR1 is SEHNR and CDR2 is FQNEAQ in the germline V gene (reference sequence). The CDR3 region has the DNA TGTGCCAGCAGCTTTTTTTCCGGGGTTGTCCCCTTCTTC. As protein: CASSFFSGVVPFF. Filled out from reference TRBV7-9 and TRBJ1-2, the complete variable domain reads DTGVSQNPRHKITKRGQNVTFRCDPISEHNRLYWYRQTLGQGPEFLTYFQNEAQLEKSRLLSDRFSAERPKGSFSTLEIQRTEQGDSAMYLCASSFFSGVVPFFGSGTRLTVV.

This clone was counted only a few times. The chain carries TRBV27 and TRBJ1-6, with D tentatively TRBD1 (5 bases). CDR1 and CDR2 from the germline V gene are MNHEY and SMNVEV (reference sequence). The germline V and J ends were trimmed by 6 bases and 10 bases, with 10 bases remaining between them. The CDR3 is 12 residues long. CDR3 DNA sequence: TGTGCCAGCAGCGCAGGGCACTCACCCCTCCACTTT. Protein sequence: CASSAGHSPLHF.

V is TRBV28 and J is TRBJ1-2, with a tentative D call TRBD1 (5 bases). The V end was cut by 7 bases, the J end by 2 bases, with 8 bases between. The CDR3 spans 12 residues. The V gene's germline CDR1 is MDHEN and CDR2 SYDVKM. The CDR3 nucleotides read TGTGCCAGCACCGGGGACAACTATGGCTACACCTTC. Translating it yields CASTGDNYGYTF.

The rearrangement uses TRBV6-1 and TRBJ1-2; tentatively, D is TRBD1 (5 bases). Looked up from germline, CDR1 is MNHNS and CDR2 is SASEGT. This CDR3 region has 13 residues. Trimming shortened V by 9 bases and J by 2 bases, and 13 bases separated the two germline ends. The CDR3 region has the DNA TGTGCCAGTGAGGGACGGAACAACTATGGCTACACCTTC. It codes for CASEGRNNYGYTF.

This chain uses TRBV7-2 with TRBJ2-1; D is undetermined. V was shortened by 4 bases and J by 6 bases, with 13 bases between the two germline ends. The CDR3 is made up of 14 amino acids. Germline V gives CDR1 SGHTA, CDR2 FQGNSA. CDR3 amino acids: CASSSPVRGNEQFF. DNA of the CDR3: TGTGCCAGCAGCTCCCCAGTCAGAGGCAATGAGCAGTTCTTC.

To note about this clone: The junction departs from germline at one end; a sequencing error may be responsible. The chain employs TRBV29-1 and TRBJ1-1, with D tentatively TRBD1 (6 bases). The CDR3 runs to 12 residues. Germline lookup yields CDR1 SQVTM and CDR2 ANQGSEA. The CDR3 DNA reads as TGCAGCGTGGGACAAGAGAACAGTGAAGCTTTCTTT. This translates into CSVGQENSEAFF.

J is TRBJ2-7 and V is TRBV6-6, with D possibly matching TRBD2 (6 bases). The V end was cut by 4 bases, the J end by 2 bases, with 15 bases between. Germline V lookup: CDR1 MNHNY, CDR2 SVGAGI (reference sequence). The CDR3 runs to 15 residues. The CDR3 region is CASSSGGAGPYEQYF. Here the CDR3 DNA reads TGTGCCAGCAGTTCCGGAGGGGCCGGGCCCTACGAGCAGTACTTC.

The chain has TRBV6-1 and TRBJ1-6; D uncertain. The CDR3 is 12 residues long. With 4 bases removed from V and 10 bases from J, the gap between germline ends came to 8 bases. The germline gives CDR1 MNHNS, CDR2 SASEGT. The CDR3 reads CASSASWSPLHF. The CDR3 DNA follows: TGTGCCAGCAGTGCGAGTTGGTCACCCCTCCACTTT.

The genes are TRBV6-1 and TRBJ1-3; maybe TRBD1 (6 bases). The V end lost 3 bases, the J end lost 0 bases, and 15 bases lay between the germline ends. Germline V gene sequence: CDR1 MNHNS, CDR2 SASEGT. The CDR3 contains 17 residues. In nucleotides, the CDR3 is TGTGCCAGCAGTGACTGGGGCAGGGGAGGCTCTGGAAACACCATATATTTT. Encoded protein: CASSDWGRGGSGNTIYF.

A note on this clone: At the DNA level, this CDR3 is encoded by other sequences in the same sample as well. V usage is TRBV27 and J usage is TRBJ1-4; 8 nucleotides align to TRBD1. This CDR3 has 15 amino acids. Germline trimming cut 3 bases from V and 4 bases from J; bases unmatched to any gene: 4. From germline, CDR1 is MNHEY and CDR2 SMNVEV (reference sequence). The CDR3 loop reads CASSLGTGLNEKLFF. CDR3 DNA sequence: TGTGCCAGCAGTTTGGGGACAGGACTTAATGAAAAACTGTTTTTT.

The V gene is TRBV28, the J gene TRBJ1-4; D gene ambiguous. Germline values: CDR1 MDHEN, CDR2 SYDVKM. The length of the CDR3 is 15 residues. Trimming stripped 4 bases from V and 8 bases from J, with 17 bases between. The CDR3 loop is CASSYEGGRIEKLFF. The CDR3 coding sequence is TGTGCCAGCAGTTACGAAGGCGGGAGGATCGAAAAACTGTTTTTT. The whole variable domain, filled in from reference TRBV28 and TRBJ1-4, reads DVKVTQSSRYLVKRTGEKVFLECVQDMDHENMFWYRQDPGLGLRLIYFSYDVKMKEKGDIPEGYSVSREKKERFSLILESASTNQTSMYLCASSYEGGRIEKLFFGSGTQLSVL.

This rearrangement joins TRBV18 to TRBJ1-1, with D perhaps TRBD1 (5 bases). V was clipped by 4 bases and J by 0 bases, with 9 bases between them. The CDR3 extends over 14 amino acids. The germline V gene encodes CDR1 KGHSH and CDR2 LQKENI. The CDR3 reads CASSQTVVNTEAFF. The CDR3 DNA is TGTGCCAGCTCACAGACAGTAGTGAACACTGAAGCTTTCTTT.

This clone was seen repeatedly, ten times or more. Germline is not matched at one junction end, which may reflect a read error. The rearrangement links TRBV25-1 to TRBJ2-7, with TRBD1 matching over 8 bases. The germline gives CDR1 MGHDK, CDR2 SYGVNS. This CDR3 contains 11 residues. This CDR3 is CASKPGDRPNF. The CDR3 DNA sequence: TGTGCCAGCAAGCCGGGGGACAGGCCTAACTTC.

CDR3 sequence reads: CASSLSGTGGGEQYF. CDR3 bases: TGTGCCAGCAGCCTCTCCGGGACAGGGGGCGGGGAGCAGTACTTC. This chain uses TRBV7-3 with TRBJ2-7, with 12 bases matching TRBD1. Germline V lookup: CDR1 SGHTA, CDR2 FQGTGA. The CDR3 contains 15 residues. Trimming removed 5 bases from V and 7 bases from J; junction bases left unmatched: 9. Together with reference TRBV7-3 and TRBJ2-7, the CDR3 gives the full variable domain: GAGVSQTPSNKVTEKGKYVELRCDPISGHTALYWYRQSLGQGPEFLIYFQGTGAADDSGLPNDRFFAVRPEGSVSTLKIQRTERGDSAVYLCASSLSGTGGGEQYFGPGTRLTVT.

The chain links TRBV18 to TRBJ1-3; TRBD1 might be the D (5 bases). The CDR3 is 15 amino acids. The V end lost 5 bases, the J end lost 2 bases, and 13 bases lay between the germline ends. Germline-derived CDR1 and CDR2 are KGHSH and LQKENI. CDR3 loop: CASSLTGETGNTIYF. CDR3 sequence (DNA): TGTGCCAGCTCATTAACAGGCGAAACTGGAAACACCATATATTTT.

The chain recombines TRBV18 with TRBJ2-1; D may match TRBD1 or TRBD2 (5 bases each). CDR3 length equals 14 residues. Germline V gene sequence: CDR1 KGHSH, CDR2 LQKENI. V lost 0 bases and J 4 bases, leaving 7 bases between the germline ends. CDR3 DNA sequence: TGTGCCAGCTCACCACCGGGGGAATACAATGAGCAGTTCTTC. Protein sequence: CASSPPGEYNEQFF.

The chain employs TRBV10-3 and TRBJ1-2; tentatively, D is TRBD1 (6 bases). Germline V gene data show CDR1 as ENHRY and CDR2 as SYGVKD. The length of the CDR3 is 15 residues. V shed 6 bases and J shed 3 bases, with 17 bases lying between them. The CDR3 nucleotides read TGTGCCATCAGCCCTCAACAGGGCACGCACTATGGCTACACCTTC. Translated, it gives CAISPQQGTHYGYTF.

The rearrangement links TRBV5-4 to TRBJ2-7; 7 bases are shared with TRBD2. This CDR3 contains 16 residues. In germline, CDR1 is SGHNT, CDR2 YYREEE (reference sequence). Trimming removed 4 bases from V and 7 bases from J; junction bases left unmatched: 17. Written as DNA, the CDR3 is TGTGCCAGCAGCCCAATCTCCGCTAGCGGATGGGGGGAGCAGTACTTC. Its protein is CASSPISASGWGEQYF.

This clone was picked up one time. The chain combines TRBV10-3 with TRBJ1-2; unclear D gene. The V and J ends lost 2 bases and 8 bases respectively, with 12 bases between them. Per the germline V gene, CDR1 is ENHRY and CDR2 is SYGVKD. The length of the CDR3 is 13 residues. The CDR3 DNA reads TGTGCCATCAGTGAGCACGGGGATCGAGGCTACACCTTC. Its protein product is CAISEHGDRGYTF.

This chain connects TRBV27 to TRBJ2-7, with TRBD2 matching over 13 bases. The CDR3 contains 18 residues. The V gene end was trimmed by 6 bases and the J gene end by 1 base; junction bases not matched to a gene: 12. Germline V CDR1 and CDR2: MNHEY, SMNVEV (reference sequence). The CDR3 DNA reads as TGTGCCAGCAGAAAGACCGGGACTAGCGGGATGAGATCCTACGAGCAGTACTTC. The encoded protein is CASRKTGTSGMRSYEQYF.

This clone has only a few counts. The V and J genes are TRBV28 and TRBJ2-7; D remains unclear. CDR1 is MDHEN, CDR2 SYDVKM, per germline. The CDR3 covers 14 residues. V was clipped by 1 base and J by 6 bases, with 13 bases between them. CDR3 amino acids: CASSLSPAFVEQYF. For the CDR3, the DNA is TGTGCCAGCAGTTTATCCCCCGCCTTTGTCGAGCAGTACTTC.

This clone has only one observation. V gene TRBV14 combines with J gene TRBJ2-7, with D unresolved. The CDR3 runs 14 residues. Between the trimmed V and J ends, which lost 0 bases and 1 base, there was a span of 7 bases. The V gene's germline CDR1 is SGHDN and CDR2 FVKESK. The CDR3 is CASSQESLSYEQYF. Written as DNA, the CDR3 is TGTGCCAGCAGCCAAGAGTCATTATCCTACGAGCAGTACTTC.

This clone was counted a few times. The genes are TRBV19 and TRBJ1-4; D ambiguous. V lost 0 bases and J lost 8, with 10 bases in between. Germline lookup yields CDR1 LNHDA and CDR2 SQIVND (reference sequence). The length of the CDR3 is 14 residues. CDR3 sequence reads: CASSIEAGSEKLFF. CDR3 sequence (DNA): TGTGCCAGTAGTATAGAAGCGGGCAGCGAAAAACTGTTTTTT. Filled out from reference TRBV19 and TRBJ1-4, the complete variable domain reads DGGITQSPKYLFRKEGQNVTLSCEQNLNHDAMYWYRQDPGQGLRLIYYSQIVNDFQKGDIAEGYSVSREKKESFPLTVTSAQKNPTAFYLCASSIEAGSEKLFFGSGTQLSVL.

This clone has only a few counts. J is TRBJ2-1 and V is TRBV30; 15 bases fit TRBD2. There are 16 residues in the CDR3. The V segment lost 1 base and the J segment 7 bases; nucleotides outside the gene matches: 5. Germline V CDR1 and CDR2: GTSNPN, SVGIG (reference sequence). The CDR3 spells CAWSEGTSGGNNEQFF. CDR3 sequence (DNA): TGTGCCTGGAGTGAAGGGACTAGCGGGGGGAATAATGAGCAGTTCTTC.

CDR3 DNA sequence: TGTGCCAGCAGCTTAACCCCCGGAGGCCCGGGGGGCTACACCTTC. Translating gives CASSLTPGGPGGYTF. The chain links TRBV7-3 to TRBJ1-2; D remains ambiguous. V was shortened by 0 bases and J by 8 bases, with 16 bases between the two germline ends. The CDR3 has 15 amino acids. Germline-derived CDR1 and CDR2 are SGHTA and FQGTGA.